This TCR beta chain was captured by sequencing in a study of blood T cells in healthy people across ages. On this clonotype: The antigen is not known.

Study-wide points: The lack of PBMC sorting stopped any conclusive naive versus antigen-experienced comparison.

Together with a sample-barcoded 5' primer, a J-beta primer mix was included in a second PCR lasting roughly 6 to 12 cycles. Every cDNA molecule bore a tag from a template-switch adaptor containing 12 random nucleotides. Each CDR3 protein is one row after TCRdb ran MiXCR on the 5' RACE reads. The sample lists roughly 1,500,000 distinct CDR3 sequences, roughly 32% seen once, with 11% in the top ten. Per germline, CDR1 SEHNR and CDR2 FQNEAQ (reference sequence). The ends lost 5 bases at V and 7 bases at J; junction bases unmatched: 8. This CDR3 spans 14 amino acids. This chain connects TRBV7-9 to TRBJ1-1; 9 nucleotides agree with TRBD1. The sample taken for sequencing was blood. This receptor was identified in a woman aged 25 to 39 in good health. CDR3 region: CASSPGGQGIEAFF. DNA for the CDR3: TGTGCCAGCAGCCCGGGCGGACAGGGGATTGAAGCTTTCTTT.